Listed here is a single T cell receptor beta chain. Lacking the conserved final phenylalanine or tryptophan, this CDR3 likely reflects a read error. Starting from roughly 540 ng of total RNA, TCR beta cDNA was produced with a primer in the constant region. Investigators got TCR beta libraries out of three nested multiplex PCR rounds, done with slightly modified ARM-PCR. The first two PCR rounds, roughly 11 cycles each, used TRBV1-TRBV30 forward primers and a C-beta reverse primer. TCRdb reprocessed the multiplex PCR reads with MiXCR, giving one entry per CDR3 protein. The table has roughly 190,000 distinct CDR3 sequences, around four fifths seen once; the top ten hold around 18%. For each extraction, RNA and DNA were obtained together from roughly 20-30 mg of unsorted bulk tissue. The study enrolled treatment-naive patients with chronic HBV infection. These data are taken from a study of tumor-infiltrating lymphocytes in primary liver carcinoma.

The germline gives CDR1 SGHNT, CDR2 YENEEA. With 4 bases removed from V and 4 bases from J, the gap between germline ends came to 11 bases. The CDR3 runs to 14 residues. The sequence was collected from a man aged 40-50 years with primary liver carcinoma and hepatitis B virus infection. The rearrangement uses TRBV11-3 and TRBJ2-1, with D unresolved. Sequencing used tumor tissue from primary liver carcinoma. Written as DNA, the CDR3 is TGTGCCAGCAGCTCAGGCGTCTCGTACAATGAGCAGTTCTTA. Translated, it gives CASSSGVSYNEQFL.